Listed below are T cell receptor beta chains from one sample, sequenced in a study of regulatory T cells in long-lasting Graves disease. One entry per CDR3 protein, called by TCRdb with MiXCR from the multiplex PCR reads. The sample lists 600,000 to 850,000 distinct CDR3 sequences; roughly 30% were seen once. This material consisted of peripheral blood mononuclear cells (PBMCs), taken when the disease was refractory, from a patient treated with antithyroid drugs. The receptors stem from a female donor with Graves disease. Both conserved end residues are part of each CDR3. Each record gives: V gene, J gene, clone size, D gene, CDR3 DNA, CDR3 protein. D genes are given only for firm matches. Clone sizes are given selectively: once, few, many, or a class where the clone is expanded.

TRBV6-1	TRBJ1-6	many	-	TGTGCCAGTCGGACGGAGAGCTCCTATAATTCACCCCTCCACTTT	CASRTESSYNSPLHF
TRBV3-1	TRBJ2-2	-	TRBD2	TGTGCCAGCAGCCAAGATCTGACTAGCGGGAGGATACCGAACACCGGGGAGCTGTTTTTT	CASSQDLTSGRIPNTGELFF
TRBV12-3/TRBV12-4	TRBJ1-1	many	-	TGTGCCAGCACTTGGACAACGGAGGGACCTGAAGCTTTCTTT	CASTWTTEGPEAFF
TRBV6-1	TRBJ1-1	few	-	TGTGCCAGCAGACCACAACAAAACACCTACACTGAAGCTTTCTTT	CASRPQQNTYTEAFF
TRBV27	TRBJ2-2	-	TRBD2	TGTGCCAGCCGACCCAACGGGAGGTTTTCCTTTCTCACCGGGGAGCTGTTTTTT	CASRPNGRFSFLTGELFF
TRBV7-9	TRBJ1-5	few	-	TGTGCCAGCAGCCCTTACAGGGTGGATCAGCCCCAGCATTTT	CASSPYRVDQPQHF
TRBV9	TRBJ1-1	-	-	TGTGCCAGCAGCGTACTCCCCGGGGACACTGAAGCTTTCTTT	CASSVLPGDTEAFF
TRBV5-4	TRBJ1-4	few	TRBD1	TGTGCCAGCAGCTCGGACAGGGGTGTTGAAAAACTGTTTTTT	CASSSDRGVEKLFF
TRBV9	TRBJ1-1	few	-	TGTGCCAGCTCTGGGGTTACGAACACTGAAGCTTTCTTT	CASSGVTNTEAFF
TRBV25-1	TRBJ1-2	few	-	TGTGCCAGCAGTGAAAGGGGGAGGTCAGTTAACTATGGCTACACCTTC	CASSERGRSVNYGYTF
TRBV19	TRBJ1-2	-	-	TGTGCCAGTAGTATTACCCTTGGGCTACACACCTTC	CASSITLGLHTF
TRBV10-3	TRBJ1-5	-	-	TGTGCCATCAGTGAGTCAACGGGGGGGGTCGACCAGCCCCAGCATTTT	CAISESTGGVDQPQHF
TRBV18	TRBJ2-5	-	TRBD2	TGTGCCAGCTCACCAATAGCGGGAGGTATCCAAGAGACCCAGTACTTC	CASSPIAGGIQETQYF
TRBV2	TRBJ1-1	few	-	TGTGCCAGCAGTGACCCACGGGTACCAAGACCGGCTTTCTTT	CASSDPRVPRPAFF
TRBV6-1	TRBJ2-2	-	TRBD1	TGTGCCAGCAGGGGTCTGGACAGGGGTGGCACCGGGGAGCTGTTTTTT	CASRGLDRGGTGELFF
TRBV10-3	TRBJ1-6	-	TRBD1	TGTGCCATCAACACAGGGGATTCACCCCTCCACTTT	CAINTGDSPLHF
TRBV7-9	TRBJ1-2	few	-	TGTGCCAGCAGCTTCAAGACCGAGGGGACCACGGATGGCTACACCTTC	CASSFKTEGTTDGYTF
TRBV5-1	TRBJ1-2	-	TRBD1	TGCGCCAGCAGCTTGGTGTTGCGGGGCAGGGGGCACTATGGCTACACCTTC	CASSLVLRGRGHYGYTF
TRBV20-1	TRBJ1-5	-	TRBD1	TGCAGTGCTAGAGGCCTGGACAGGGCGAATCAGCCCCAGCATTTT	CSARGLDRANQPQHF
TRBV20-1	TRBJ1-1	once	-	TGCAGTGCCGCGACGGGGGCGAACACTGAAGCTTTCTTT	CSAATGANTEAFF
TRBV20-1	TRBJ2-5	-	-	TGCAGTGCTAGAGATGGGATTTCGGAGACCCAGTACTTC	CSARDGISETQYF
TRBV12-5	TRBJ1-1	few	-	TGTGCTAGTGGTCCCCTCCGGGCTGAAGCTTTCTTT	CASGPLRAEAFF
TRBV2	TRBJ2-5	-	-	TGTGCCAGCAGTGTCCAGGGGTCACAAGAGACCCAGTACTTC	CASSVQGSQETQYF
TRBV3-1	TRBJ2-7	few	-	TGTGCCAGCAGCCAAGGAGGGACGGACTACGAGCAGTACTTC	CASSQGGTDYEQYF
TRBV30	TRBJ1-2	-	-	TGTGCCTGGAGTGTAGGGGTGTTGGGTGGCTACACCTTC	CAWSVGVLGGYTF
TRBV11-2	TRBJ2-6	-	-	TGTGCCAGCAGCTTAGGGTTAGGGTTCGGGCAGGCCGGGGCCAACGTCCTGACTTTC	CASSLGLGFGQAGANVLTF
TRBV20-1	TRBJ1-1	few	-	TGCAGTGCTAGAAGCACAGGGTACACTGAAGCTTTCTTT	CSARSTGYTEAFF
TRBV12-3/TRBV12-4	TRBJ1-5	many	-	TGTGCCAGCACCCTCGGGTTGGGCAATCAGCCCCAGCATTTT	CASTLGLGNQPQHF
TRBV5-4	TRBJ1-1	-	-	TGTGCCAGCAGCTTGCGGGGCGCCGGGGCGAACACTGAAGCTTTCTTT	CASSLRGAGANTEAFF
TRBV20-1	TRBJ1-5	-	-	TGCAGTGCTAGTGACACAGGGTTAGGTCAGCCCCAGCATTTT	CSASDTGLGQPQHF
TRBV2	TRBJ1-4	many	-	TGTGCCAGCAGTGAAGCGTCCTGGGGGGTCGGGGATGAAAAACTGTTTTTT	CASSEASWGVGDEKLFF
TRBV29-1	TRBJ2-2	-	-	TGCAGCGCACGGACGACGAACACCGGGGAGCTGTTTTTT	CSARTTNTGELFF
TRBV6-1	TRBJ2-7	few	-	TGTGCCAGCAGTGAGGGCCTTGACTACGAGCAGTACTTC	CASSEGLDYEQYF
TRBV12-3/TRBV12-4	TRBJ1-6	many	-	TGTGCCAGCAGTTTTACAGAGTATAATTCACCCCTCCACTTT	CASSFTEYNSPLHF
TRBV2	TRBJ1-1	many	-	TGTGCCAGCAGTGAAGCCGCGGGCAGGGGAAACACTGAAGCTTTCTTT	CASSEAAGRGNTEAFF
TRBV12-3/TRBV12-4	TRBJ1-1	many	TRBD1	TGTGCCAGCAGTTTGGAGGGGCGACAGGGGGTCACTGAAGCTTTCTTT	CASSLEGRQGVTEAFF
TRBV3-1	TRBJ2-7	many	TRBD1	TGTGCCAGCAGCCCGACAGGGGTTTACGAGCAGTACTTC	CASSPTGVYEQYF
TRBV14	TRBJ2-7	-	-	TGTGCCAGCAGCCAACTAGTCGAGGGAACCTACGAGCAGTACTTC	CASSQLVEGTYEQYF
TRBV20-1	TRBJ2-3	once	TRBD2	TGCAGTGCCAACGGACTAGCGGGAGTTGGGAGCACAGATACGCAGTATTTT	CSANGLAGVGSTDTQYF
TRBV7-3	TRBJ2-5	-	TRBD1	TGTGCCAGCAGCTTAGTACAGGGGGTCGAACAAGAGACCCAGTACTTC	CASSLVQGVEQETQYF
TRBV29-1	TRBJ1-2	-	TRBD1	TGCAGCGTTGATGATCCTCGGACAGGGGGATTTGGTGGCTACACCTTC	CSVDDPRTGGFGGYTF
TRBV5-1	TRBJ1-2	-	TRBD1	TGCGCCAGCACCTCTCCAGGACAGGTTGGAGGCTACACCTTC	CASTSPGQVGGYTF
TRBV7-3	TRBJ2-7	few	-	TGTGCCAGCAGCTTCGGACGGACGACCTACGAGCAGTACTTC	CASSFGRTTYEQYF
TRBV18	TRBJ1-1	many	-	TGTGCCAGCTCAGGGGACACTGAAGCTTTCTTT	CASSGDTEAFF
TRBV6-5	TRBJ2-1	many	-	TGTGCCAGCAGTTCCCCCAGGAGGGGGACGCGGAGTAACAATGAGCAGTTCTTC	CASSSPRRGTRSNNEQFF
TRBV28	TRBJ1-5	-	-	TGTGCCACCCTTTTACGGGACGGGAGCAATCAGCCCCAGCATTTT	CATLLRDGSNQPQHF
TRBV7-9	TRBJ1-2	few	-	TGTGCCAGCAGCGGACCTTTGACAGGTGGCTACACCTTC	CASSGPLTGGYTF